One sample yielded the 6 T cell receptor beta chains listed below, sequenced in a study of blood T cell repertoires in COVID-19. Using immunoSEQ multiplex PCR, the repertoire was profiled, and TCRdb retains in-frame clones only, with some absent. The sample holds 200,000 to 250,000 clones, 83% seen once. Material for sequencing was PBMCs or T cells enriched from blood (not recorded which). Source of these receptors: a woman in her fifties or sixties who had been exposed to COVID-19.

The CDR3 nucleotides are TGTGCCAGTAGTGTTATTAGCGGGGGGACAGATACGCAGTATTTT. It codes for CASSVISGGTDTQYF. The V and J genes are TRBV19 and TRBJ2-3; 10 bases match TRBD2. CDR3 length: 15 residues. CDR1 is LNHDA and CDR2 is SQIVND in the germline V gene (reference sequence). The trim removed 5 bases at V and 3 bases at J, leaving 5 bases unmatched. The full variable domain, with the rest looked up from reference TRBV19 and TRBJ2-3, is DGGITQSPKYLFRKEGQNVTLSCEQNLNHDAMYWYRQDPGQGLRLIYYSQIVNDFQKGDIAEGYSVSREKKESFPLTVTSAQKNPTAFYLCASSVISGGTDTQYFGPGTRLTVL.

The chain has TRBV29-1 and TRBJ1-2; 7 bases are shared with TRBD1. The V gene's germline CDR1 is SQVTM and CDR2 ANQGSEA. The CDR3 loop spans 13 amino acids. V lost 8 bases and J lost 4; bases outside the gene matches: 10. CDR3 sequence reads: CSSRRGQLYGYTF. The DNA for the CDR3 is TGCAGCTCCCGCAGGGGACAGCTCTATGGCTACACCTTC.

This CDR3 is CASSSSGTGAGYTF. CDR3 bases: TGTGCCAGCAGCTCCTCCGGGACAGGGGCCGGCTACACCTTC. V and J are TRBV3-1 (or the pseudogene TRBV3-2) and TRBJ1-2; TRBD1 matches at 10 bases. The CDR3 runs to 14 residues. Germline V CDR1 and CDR2: LGHDT, YNNKEL (reference sequence). The trim removed 5 bases at V and 8 bases at J, leaving 8 bases unmatched.

V and J are TRBV9 and TRBJ1-1; D unclear. Germline V lookup: CDR1 SGDLS, CDR2 YYNGEE. Trimming shortened V by 6 bases and J by 9 bases, and 33 bases separated the two germline ends. There are 18 residues in the CDR3. The CDR3 reads CASKPIPTGLQTSYQAFF. The CDR3 coding sequence is TGTGCCAGCAAACCAATTCCAACCGGCCTACAGACAAGCTACCAAGCTTTCTTT. Variable domain in full (rest from reference TRBV9 and TRBJ1-1): DSGVTQTPKHLITATGQRVTLRCSPRSGDLSVYWYQQSLDQGLQFLIQYYNGEERAKGNILERFSAQQFPDLHSELNLSSLELGDSALYFCASKPIPTGLQTSYQAFFGQGTRLTVV.

This chain connects TRBV5-6 to TRBJ2-7; 9 bases map to TRBD1. Germline V gives CDR1 SGHDT, CDR2 YYEEEE. Unmatched junction bases numbered 6, after V lost 0 bases and J lost 8 bases. The CDR3 loop spans 14 amino acids. The CDR3 loop reads CASSLGTGGRKQYF. The CDR3 region has the DNA TGTGCCAGCAGCTTGGGAACAGGGGGCAGGAAGCAGTACTTC.

The V call is TRBV2, the J call TRBJ1-1, with a weak D call TRBD1 (6 bases). Per germline, CDR1 SNHLY and CDR2 FYNNEI. This CDR3 region has 13 residues. V lost 8 bases and J 1 base, leaving 11 bases between the germline ends. CDR3 loop: CASRGGRNTEAFF. DNA of the CDR3: TGTGCCAGCCGAGGGGGACGGAACACTGAAGCTTTCTTT.